One sample yielded the 15 T cell receptor beta chains listed below, sequenced in a study of cytomegalovirus exposure and HLA in healthy donors. PCR primers comprised 60 Vbeta and 13 Jbeta primers. Assay: immunoSEQ multiplex PCR; the TCRdb copy retains only in-frame clones and omits some. The data hold about 92,000 clones, with approximately 71% observed a single time. Input material: PBMCs. These receptors were collected from a woman younger than 35 in good health and CMV-seropositive.

The J gene is TRBJ2-5, the V gene TRBV27; possibly TRBD1 for D (6 bases). The CDR3 sequence is 11 residues long. Germline V CDR1 and CDR2: MNHEY, SMNVEV (reference sequence). Between the trimmed V and J ends, which lost 6 bases and 5 bases, there was a span of 7 bases. The CDR3 nucleotides are TGTGCCAGCAGGCAGGGGGAGACCCAGTACTTC. Translating it yields CASRQGETQYF.

This clone was seen just once. The chain has TRBV27 and TRBJ1-5, with D uncertain. The CDR3 length is 14 residues. Germline CDR1 MNHEY, CDR2 SMNVEV (reference sequence). Trimming stripped 1 base from V and 0 bases from J, with 4 bases between. The CDR3, as DNA: TGTGCCAGCAGTTTATACTATAGCAATCAGCCCCAGCATTTT. Its translation: CASSLYYSNQPQHF.

The chain recombines TRBV29-1 with TRBJ2-7, with 7 positions matching TRBD1. V shed 5 bases, J shed 6 bases, and the junction held 10 bases outside the gene matches. Per germline, CDR1 SQVTM and CDR2 ANQGSEA. The CDR3 loop spans 13 amino acids. DNA for the CDR3: TGCAGCGTTCGGACAGGCGACACCCGCGAGCAGTACTTC. This sequence encodes CSVRTGDTREQYF.

This CDR3 reads CASSLRAILTEAFF. As DNA, the CDR3 is TGTGCCAGCAGCTTGCGGGCTATATTAACTGAAGCTTTCTTT. The gene calls are TRBV11-1 and TRBJ1-1; no firm D call. V lost 3 bases and J 5 bases, leaving 13 bases between the germline ends. The CDR3 is 14 residues long. Germline V gives CDR1 SGHAT, CDR2 FQDESV (reference sequence).

The chain combines TRBV5-1 with TRBJ2-2; 12 bases are shared with TRBD2. V trimming: 2 bases; J trimming: 5 bases; junction bases outside the gene matches: 7. Germline V gene lookup returns CDR1 SGHRS and CDR2 YFSETQ. CDR3 length: 17 residues. CDR3 residues: CASSLTRGLAGTGELFF. As DNA, the CDR3 is TGCGCCAGCAGCTTAACCCGGGGACTAGCGGGTACCGGGGAGCTGTTTTTT.

J is TRBJ1-2 and V is TRBV30; D ambiguous. Per germline, CDR1 GTSNPN and CDR2 SVGIG (reference sequence). Trimming took 5 bases from V and 2 from J, leaving 6 bases between them. The length of the CDR3 is 11 residues. The DNA for the CDR3 is TGTGCCTGGGAGATGAACTATGGCTACACCTTC. Its protein product is CAWEMNYGYTF.

The V and J genes are TRBV28 and TRBJ1-1; 7 nucleotides align to TRBD1. The CDR3 is 12 residues long. Germline V gives CDR1 MDHEN, CDR2 SYDVKM. The V and J ends lost 8 bases and 11 bases, in that order; junction bases with no gene match: 11. The CDR3 reads CASLRQGRVAFF. CDR3 DNA sequence: TGTGCCAGCCTTCGACAGGGCAGGGTGGCTTTCTTT. The variable domain in full, completed from reference TRBV28 and TRBJ1-1, reads DVKVTQSSRYLVKRTGEKVFLECVQDMDHENMFWYRQDPGLGLRLIYFSYDVKMKEKGDIPEGYSVSREKKERFSLILESASTNQTSMYLCASLRQGRVAFFGQGTRLTVV.

The chain employs TRBV19 and TRBJ2-7; 8 bases fit TRBD1. Trimming removed 11 bases from V and 3 bases from J; junction bases left unmatched: 9. This CDR3 is built from 13 residues. Per germline, CDR1 LNHDA and CDR2 SQIVND (reference sequence). This CDR3 reads CAGSRGLGYEQYF. The CDR3 region has the DNA TGTGCCGGCTCCAGGGGGCTAGGCTACGAGCAGTACTTC.

This clone was detected a few times. The V call is TRBV5-1, the J call TRBJ1-2; 11 bases are a match to TRBD1. The CDR3 is made up of 15 amino acids. Germline assignment: CDR1 SGHRS and CDR2 YFSETQ. J lost 8 bases, V lost 4 bases, and 10 bases had no gene match. Here the CDR3 reads CASSPTGTGGPGYTF. The CDR3 DNA follows: TGCGCCAGCAGCCCTACTGGGACAGGGGGGCCCGGCTACACCTTC.

This sequence joins TRBV6-6 and TRBJ2-7; 11 positions match TRBD2. Germline CDR1 and CDR2: MNHNY and SVGAGI (reference sequence). The junction had 9 bases not matched to a gene; V was cut back by 8 bases and J by 6 bases. The length of the CDR3 is 14 residues. As DNA, the CDR3 is TGTGCCAGCTGCACTAGCGGGGGTTTTAGCGAGCAGTACTTC. Amino acid sequence: CASCTSGGFSEQYF.

V gene TRBV19 combines with J gene TRBJ2-7; a weak D match, TRBD2 (6 bases). The CDR3 extends over 13 amino acids. The germline gives CDR1 LNHDA, CDR2 SQIVND (reference sequence). The germline V and J ends were trimmed by 8 bases and 3 bases, with 14 bases remaining between them. CDR3 nucleotides: TGTGCCAGTCTCCCGGGGGTCGTCTACGAGCAGTACTTC. Its protein is CASLPGVVYEQYF.

V usage is TRBV7-9 and J usage is TRBJ2-2; D may be TRBD1 (6 bases). Germline V lookup: CDR1 SEHNR, CDR2 FQNEAQ (reference sequence). This CDR3 is built from 14 residues. Trimming removed 5 bases from V and 1 base from J, with 8 bases in between. The CDR3 DNA reads TGTGCCAGCAGCACGGACAGGAACACCGGGGAGCTGTTTTTT. Translating it yields CASSTDRNTGELFF.

This chain links TRBV4-3 with TRBJ2-3; 13 bases match TRBD2. J gave up 7 bases and V 0 bases, and 13 bases lay outside the gene matches. CDR1 is LGHNA, CDR2 YSLEER, per germline. The CDR3 length is 19 residues. CDR3 region: CASSQETSGGPGSRNTQYF. CDR3 bases: TGCGCCAGCAGCCAAGAGACTAGCGGGGGGCCGGGATCGAGGAATACGCAGTATTTT.

In this sample, this clone turned up a few times. The gene calls are TRBV30 and TRBJ2-7; 7 bases agree with TRBD2. V was pared by 3 bases and J by 3 bases, with 8 bases of the junction left unmatched. Germline assignment: CDR1 GTSNPN and CDR2 SVGIG (reference sequence). The CDR3 loop spans 14 amino acids. The CDR3 sequence is CAWSLIGGSYEQYF. CDR3 DNA: TGTGCCTGGAGCCTAATTGGCGGGAGCTACGAGCAGTACTTC.

The chain has TRBV6-5 and TRBJ2-7, with 9 bases that match TRBD1. There are 15 residues in the CDR3. Germline V gene lookup returns CDR1 MNHEY and CDR2 SVGAGI. Unmatched junction bases numbered 11, after V lost 7 bases and J lost 4 bases. The CDR3 DNA is TGTGCCAGCACCGAAGGGGGACAGGGCATTTACGAGCAGTACTTC. Its protein product is CASTEGGQGIYEQYF.